This entry features one T cell receptor (beta chain) sequence. Clones were read by immunoSEQ multiplex PCR, and TCRdb kept only the in-frame ones, dropping some. Among hundreds of thousands of clones listed, approximately 86% were seen once. The sample is drawn from a study of cytomegalovirus exposure and HLA in healthy donors. The sequenced sample consisted of PBMCs. This TCR was recovered from a woman in her twenties or thirties in good health and CMV-seropositive.

The CDR3 is CASSVDGRLSTDTQYF. In DNA, the CDR3 is TGTGCCAGCAGCGTAGACGGGAGGCTGAGCACAGATACGCAGTATTTT. This chain uses TRBV9 with TRBJ2-3, with 7 bases fitting TRBD2. The CDR3 has 16 amino acids. Trimming at V came to 0 bases and at J to 0 bases, leaving 4 bases not matched to a gene. Germline V gene data show CDR1 as SGDLS and CDR2 as YYNGEE.